The sequence of this T cell receptor beta chain was determined in a study of blood T cell repertoires in COVID-19 (TCRdb year 2020). Notes on the research overall: The collaborator samples originated in the United States, Italy and Spain and spanned the acute and convalescent phases of COVID-19. The material from the prospective study consisted of cDNA or gDNA derived from T cells, B-cell-depleted T cells, or PBMCs. Subjects who had been exposed to COVID-19, were actively infected with it, or had recovered from it provided the deeply sampled blood TCRbeta repertoires that made up the dataset. The repertoires were made available in a free public database intended to serve as a resource for research on the immune response to SARS-CoV-2. Samples were obtained from the ongoing ImmuneRACE study (first 160 participants) and from about 1,300 subjects provided by 6 global collaborators. Sample metadata almost always included a de-identified subject ID, COVID-19 status, age in years and sex. HLA class I and class II types, where available, came from metadata supplied by the sample provider rather than from assay-based typing. Results and caveats for the whole study, not just this receptor: The amount of clinical and demographic metadata varied by source and participant and was provided uncurated.

Participants in the prospective study were aged roughly 18 to 89 years, lived in approximately 26 United States geographic areas, and enrolled through a virtual design. In the prospective study, cohorts were assigned on the basis of participant-reported clinical history obtained from a screening survey and a study questionnaire. In the prospective study, whole blood, serum and a nasopharyngeal or oropharyngeal swab were collected from each participant by mobile phlebotomists. Prospective study participants could optionally give additional blood draws and questionnaires over an approximately 2-month period. Prospective study blood samples were shipped either frozen or at room temperature before DNA extraction. The immunoSEQ Assay, a bias-controlled multiplex PCR, was used to amplify TCRbeta CDR3 regions from genomic DNA. On the authors' methods: Nucleated cell counts per sample were estimated from amplification of reference gene primers within the assay. To quantify the absolute abundance of each unique TCRbeta CDR3 rearrangement, sequence reads were collapsed and filtered. Productive Simpson clonality was computed per sample as the square root of Simpson's diversity index over productive rearrangements. Not all clones reach the TCRdb copy of this immuneACCESS table, which keeps in-frame sequences only. Checked studies attribute under half of the gap to unresolved V genes and leave the rest unexplained. V, J and clone size are taken as reported in that table, and D and trimming were inferred from the DNA itself. The sample records 200,000 to 250,000 clones, roughly 86% of which are singletons. Around 10% of the sample goes to the ten largest clones.

This clone has just a few counts. Its antigen has not been determined. Base qualities are not recorded, but no much larger clone differs from it by a single base. The same CDR3 also results from other DNA sequences found in this sample. Sequenced: PBMCs or T cells enriched from blood (not recorded which). The sequence was collected from a young man with acute COVID-19.

The CDR3 region reads CASSLASEQYF. The nucleotides read TGTGCCAGCAGTTTGGCATCGGAGCAGTACTTC. The chain is encoded by TRBV12-3 or TRBV12-4 joined to TRBJ2-7; no D gene can be assigned with confidence. The CDR3 contains 11 residues, cysteine and phenylalanine counted. Just the 33-base CDR3 DNA is kept, in frame starting at base 1. V is shortened by 3 bases, J by 7 bases, and the region joining them spans 7 bases.